This T cell receptor (beta chain) emerged from a study of CD8 T cells in Susac syndrome. Points from the study as a whole: That the number of individuals in its TCR sequencing and HLA analysis was relatively small was acknowledged by the study.

As to this clonotype: Its specificity is unknown.

After extraction with the RNeasy kit, roughly 0.45 to 1 ug of the RNA was reverse transcribed using random hexamers. Amplification of the TCR beta CDR3 was carried out by immunoSEQ multiplex PCR, which spanned a total of 54 Vbeta and 13 Jbeta segments. MiXCR, run by TCRdb on the immunoSEQ multiplex PCR reads, gives a single entry per CDR3 protein. This sample has more than 55,000 distinct CDR3 sequences, with 95% found just once. Between the trimmed V and J ends, which lost 4 bases and 5 bases, there was a span of 12 bases. The CDR3 is made up of 14 amino acids. Germline V gene lookup returns CDR1 SEHNR and CDR2 FQNEAQ (reference sequence). Sequencing of TCR beta, carried out with a high-throughput approach, was applied to CD8+ and CD4+ T cells from the blood. The CD8+ and CD4+ T cells were negatively isolated, with the TEMRA cells enriched by FACS.

Specimen: CD8+ T cells from PBMCs. The chain uses TRBV7-9 and TRBJ2-1; no firm D call. This clonotype was obtained from a human donor in good health. CDR3 amino acids: CASSSPAANNEQFF. CDR3 in DNA: TGTGCCAGCAGCTCCCCGGCAGCAAACAATGAGCAGTTCTTC.